Listed below are T cell receptor beta chains from one sample, sequenced in a study of CD8 T cells in Susac syndrome. TCRdb reprocessed the immunoSEQ multiplex PCR reads with MiXCR, giving one entry per CDR3 protein. The sample records under 150,000 distinct CDR3 sequences, 94% being singletons. Sequenced input: CD8+ T cells from PBMCs. The receptors stem from a human donor in good health. The CDR3 runs from the conserved cysteine through the conserved F or W. D genes are given only for firm matches. Clone size appears in some rows only: once, few, many, or a class for an expanded clone.

TRBJ2-2,TRBD1,TRBV28,NA,CASSPLPGQGRGSGELFF,TGTGCCAGCAGCCCCCTACCGGGACAGGGGAGGGGATCCGGGGAGCTGTTTTTT
TRBJ2-3,TRBD2,TRBV6-1,NA,CASGTSGEVGTDTQYF,TGTGCCAGCGGGACTAGCGGGGAGGTCGGCACAGATACGCAGTATTTT
TRBJ2-3,NA,TRBV12-3/TRBV12-4,NA,CASSFLADTQYF,TGTGCCAGCAGTTTCCTCGCAGATACGCAGTATTTT
TRBJ2-1,TRBD1,TRBV15,NA,CASSGQGENEQFF,TGTGCCTCGTCGGGACAGGGAGAGAATGAGCAGTTCTTC
TRBJ2-1,TRBD2,TRBV29-1,NA,CSGTSGDAYNEQFF,TGCAGCGGAACTAGCGGAGATGCCTACAATGAGCAGTTCTTC
TRBJ2-7,TRBD1,TRBV20-1,NA,CSASHRDRLYEQYF,TGCAGTGCTAGCCACCGGGACAGGCTATACGAGCAGTACTTC
TRBJ2-3,NA,TRBV30,NA,CAWGLNTQYF,TGTGCCTGGGGGCTAAATACGCAGTATTTT
TRBJ2-7,NA,TRBV4-3,NA,CASSQDLEVSYEQYF,TGCGCCAGCAGCCAAGATTTAGAAGTCTCCTACGAGCAGTACTTC
TRBJ1-4,NA,TRBV7-9,NA,CASSPLDEKLFF,TGTGCCAGCAGTCCCTTGGATGAAAAACTGTTTTTT
TRBJ2-1,TRBD2,TRBV6-5,NA,CASSPGGVDEQFF,TGTGCCAGCAGTCCCGGGGGGGTCGATGAGCAGTTCTTC
TRBJ1-1,NA,TRBV2,NA,CASSPGRPNTEAFF,TGTGCCAGCAGCCCGGGACGCCCGAACACTGAAGCTTTCTTT
TRBJ2-5,NA,TRBV30,NA,CAWSVWIQETQYF,TGTGCCTGGAGTGTATGGATCCAAGAGACCCAGTACTTC
TRBJ2-1,TRBD2,TRBV15,NA,CATSRGSGDNEQFF,TGTGCCACCAGCAGGGGAAGCGGGGACAATGAGCAGTTCTTC
TRBJ2-7,TRBD1,TRBV28,NA,CASSLDQGVYYEQYF,TGTGCCAGCAGTTTGGACCAGGGGGTTTACTACGAGCAGTACTTC
TRBJ2-1,NA,TRBV27,NA,CASSGSSNEQFF,TGTGCCAGCAGTGGGTCAAGTAATGAGCAGTTCTTC
TRBJ1-2,TRBD1,TRBV13,NA,CASSSSRTGTIYGYTF,TGTGCCAGCAGCTCGAGCCGGACAGGAACAATCTATGGCTACACCTTC
TRBJ2-1,NA,TRBV14,once,CATRSVAANEQFF,TGTGCCACCCGGAGTGTAGCGGCCAATGAGCAGTTCTTC
TRBJ1-2,TRBD1,TRBV15,once,CATSRKTGTNYGYTF,TGTGCCACCAGCAGAAAGACAGGGACCAACTATGGCTACACCTTC
TRBJ2-7,NA,TRBV28,NA,CASSSPPGYEQYF,TGTGCCAGCAGTTCCCCCCCCGGCTACGAGCAGTACTTC
TRBJ2-7,NA,TRBV7-9,NA,CASSPRQSYEQYF,TGTGCCAGCAGCCCGCGACAGTCCTACGAGCAGTACTTC
TRBJ1-4,NA,TRBV20-1,NA,CSASPTAGTEKLFF,TGCAGTGCCTCGCCGACAGCCGGGACTGAAAAACTGTTTTTT
TRBJ2-7,TRBD2,TRBV20-1,NA,CSATFGLAFGEQYF,TGCAGTGCTACTTTCGGACTAGCGTTCGGCGAGCAGTACTTC
TRBJ2-5,NA,TRBV27,NA,CASSLVAERFVETQYF,TGTGCCAGCAGTTTAGTGGCGGAGCGCTTTGTCGAGACCCAGTACTTC
TRBJ2-5,TRBD2,TRBV12-5,NA,CASGSTGLAGDAETQYF,TGTGCTAGTGGCTCCACCGGACTAGCGGGAGACGCGGAGACCCAGTACTTC
TRBJ2-5,NA,TRBV9,NA,CASGLGREQETQYF,TGTGCCAGCGGATTAGGACGGGAGCAAGAGACCCAGTACTTC
TRBJ1-5,NA,TRBV27,NA,CASSVTEGNQPQHF,TGTGCCAGCAGTGTAACCGAGGGCAATCAGCCCCAGCATTTT
TRBJ2-3,TRBD2,TRBV7-8,NA,CASSLIDGGSTDTQYF,TGTGCCAGCAGCTTAATTGACGGGGGGAGTACAGATACGCAGTATTTT
TRBJ2-7,NA,TRBV29-1,NA,CSVEGAQHEQYF,TGCAGCGTTGAGGGGGCCCAACACGAGCAGTACTTC
TRBJ1-4,TRBD1,TRBV9,NA,CASSGDRGNEKLFF,TGTGCCAGCAGCGGGGACAGGGGTAATGAAAAACTGTTTTTT
TRBJ2-6,NA,TRBV19,NA,CASSGLQGRGANVLTF,TGTGCCAGTAGTGGGTTACAGGGTCGTGGGGCCAACGTCCTGACTTTC
TRBJ2-7,TRBD2,TRBV20-1,once,CSARPLGTSEPSYEQYF,TGCAGTGCTAGACCCCTAGGGACTAGCGAACCCTCCTACGAGCAGTACTTC
TRBJ2-7,NA,TRBV6-6,NA,CASKTPDYEQYF,TGTGCCAGCAAGACTCCCGACTACGAGCAGTACTTC
TRBJ2-7,NA,TRBV4-3,NA,CASSRNYRESSYEQYF,TGCGCCAGCAGCCGTAACTACAGGGAAAGCTCCTACGAGCAGTACTTC
TRBJ1-1,NA,TRBV27,NA,CASSLGAGTEAFF,TGTGCCAGCAGTTTAGGGGCGGGGACTGAAGCTTTCTTT
TRBJ1-1,TRBD1,TRBV2,NA,CANGQGTEAFF,TGTGCCAACGGACAGGGCACTGAAGCTTTCTTT
TRBJ2-7,TRBD2,TRBV20-1,NA,CSARDLGLAYEQYF,TGCAGTGCTAGAGATCTAGGACTAGCCTACGAGCAGTACTTC
TRBJ2-7,TRBD2,TRBV12-3/TRBV12-4,NA,CASTRTSSYEQYF,TGTGCCAGCACCCGGACTAGCTCCTACGAGCAGTACTTC
TRBJ2-7,TRBD1,TRBV29-1,NA,CSAIPTGDYEQYF,TGCAGCGCAATACCGACAGGGGACTACGAGCAGTACTTC
TRBJ2-3,NA,TRBV27,NA,CASGADTQYF,TGTGCCAGCGGCGCAGATACGCAGTATTTT
TRBJ2-5,TRBD1,TRBV6-5,NA,CASSYGDSGETQYF,TGTGCCAGCAGTTACGGGGACAGCGGAGAGACCCAGTACTTC
TRBJ2-1,NA,TRBV20-1,NA,CSAKTVPSSYNEQFF,TGCAGTGCTAAAACGGTCCCGAGCTCCTACAATGAGCAGTTCTTC
TRBJ1-5,NA,TRBV20-1,NA,CSARSDFSNQPQHF,TGCAGTGCTAGGTCGGACTTTAGCAATCAGCCCCAGCATTTT
TRBJ2-1,NA,TRBV29-1,NA,CSVEDAWGGYNEQFF,TGCAGCGTTGAAGATGCCTGGGGCGGGTACAATGAGCAGTTCTTC